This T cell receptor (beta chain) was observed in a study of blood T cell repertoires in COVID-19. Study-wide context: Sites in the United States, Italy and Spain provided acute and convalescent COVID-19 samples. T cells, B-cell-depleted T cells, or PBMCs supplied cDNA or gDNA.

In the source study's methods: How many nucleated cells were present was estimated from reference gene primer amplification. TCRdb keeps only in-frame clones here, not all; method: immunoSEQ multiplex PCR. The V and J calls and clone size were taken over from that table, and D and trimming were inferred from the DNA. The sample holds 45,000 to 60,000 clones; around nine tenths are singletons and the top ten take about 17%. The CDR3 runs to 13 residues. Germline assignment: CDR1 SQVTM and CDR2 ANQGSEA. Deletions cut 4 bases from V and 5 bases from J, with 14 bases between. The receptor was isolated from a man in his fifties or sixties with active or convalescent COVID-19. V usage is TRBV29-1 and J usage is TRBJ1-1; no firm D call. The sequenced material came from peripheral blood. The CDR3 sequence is CSVVGYDRTEAFF. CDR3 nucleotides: TGCAGCGTTGTGGGCTATGATCGGACTGAAGCTTTCTTT.